The present TCR beta chain was sequenced within a study of blood T cell repertoires in COVID-19. Study overall: The United States, Italy and Spain were the sources of the acute and convalescent COVID-19 samples. T cells, B-cell-depleted T cells, or PBMCs provided the cDNA or gDNA that served as material.

In the authors' workflow: From reference gene primer amplification, estimates of nucleated cell counts were derived. The data were produced by immunoSEQ multiplex PCR, yet TCRdb's version contains in-frame clones alone and is incomplete. V and J calls and clone size are copied from that table; D and trimming were computed from the DNA. This sample yields 70,000 or so clones, of which about 88% are seen a single time; 3.9% belongs to the top ten. The CDR3 has 13 amino acids. Germline-derived CDR1 and CDR2 are SGHDT and YYEEEE. Trimming stripped 5 bases from V and 3 bases from J, with 12 bases between.

The receptor's source is a man between 65 and 80 years old with active COVID-19. The chain couples TRBV5-6 to TRBJ2-7, with D maybe TRBD2 (5 bases). The sample consisted of peripheral blood. The CDR3 DNA sequence: TGTGCCAGCAGATCCGGGCGGGTCTACGAGCAGTACTTC. This codes for CASRSGRVYEQYF. Full variable domain (outside the CDR3, taken from reference TRBV5-6 and TRBJ2-7): DAGVTQSPTHLIKTRGQQVTLRCSPKSGHDTVSWYQQALGQGPQFIFQYYEEEERQRGNFPDRFSGHQFPNYSSELNVNALLLGDSALYLCASRSGRVYEQYFGPGTRLTVT.